This T cell receptor (beta chain) is drawn from a study of CD8 T cells in Susac syndrome. This CDR3 is built from 14 residues. V was pared by 0 bases and J by 6 bases, with 7 bases of the junction left unmatched. Germline-derived CDR1 and CDR2 are GTSNPN and SVGIG (reference sequence). Random hexamers primed reverse transcription of about 0.5 to 1 ug RNA. The immunoSEQ assay covered 54 Vbeta and 13 Jbeta segments for CDR3. Using its own MiXCR run on the immunoSEQ multiplex PCR reads, TCRdb lists one record per CDR3 protein. The sample holds approximately 70,000 distinct CDR3 sequences; approximately 93% are singletons and the top ten take about 0.61%. TCR beta was sequenced from blood CD8+ and CD4+ T cells. Broader study findings: It was acknowledged by the study that relatively few individuals were included in its TCR sequencing and HLA analysis.

With regard to this clonotype: Its antigen is still unknown.

The J gene is TRBJ1-2, the V gene TRBV30; 7 bases fit TRBD1. The specimen was CD8+ T cells from PBMCs. This sequence originates from a human donor with multiple sclerosis. In DNA, the CDR3 is TGTGCCTGGAGTGTACTAGGGGGCTCGGATGGCTACACCTTC. Its protein product is CAWSVLGGSDGYTF.